This TCR beta chain was sequenced during a study of CD8+ T cells in alopecia areata. TCR sequencing used cDNA made by reverse transcription of extracted RNA. The assay was immunoSEQ multiplex PCR, and TCRdb's table has in-frame clones only and misses some. The sample includes 270,000 or so clones, over 45% of them seen just once. Between the trimmed V and J ends, which lost 6 bases and 5 bases, there was a span of 8 bases. Germline CDR1 DFQATT, CDR2 SNEGSKA (reference sequence). This CDR3 contains 11 residues. This clone has more than one count but fewer than ten. Specified treatment: oral pan-JAK inhibitor, 5-10 mg twice daily.

The rearrangement uses TRBV20-1 and TRBJ2-1, with D unresolved. Sequencing used CD4+ T cells sorted from blood, obtained at week 24, from a patient treated with tofacitinib. The sequence was collected from a human donor with alopecia areata. CDR3 amino acids: CSARIDNEQFF. CDR3 DNA sequence: TGCAGTGCCCGCATCGACAATGAGCAGTTCTTC.